This record concerns one T cell receptor (beta chain) sequence. Antigen unknown. This PCR relied on a set of 60 Vbeta primers and 13 Jbeta primers. Using immunoSEQ multiplex PCR, the repertoire was profiled, and TCRdb retains in-frame clones only, with some absent. The sample yields around 170,000 clones, over 60% seen once. These data come from a study of cytomegalovirus exposure and HLA in healthy donors. The study, taken as a whole, reports: Productive status was seen about 90% or about 30% of the time for most TCR beta V segments in an earlier analysis. Roughly uniform depth of sequencing across donors was assumed in presence/absence analyses.

The germline CDR1 and CDR2 sequences are KGHSH and LQKENI. The ends lost 4 bases at V and 3 bases at J; junction bases unmatched: 5. There are 14 residues in the CDR3. Source material: PBMCs. The V gene is TRBV18, the J gene TRBJ1-1; TRBD1 aligns across 7 bases. This TCR came from a man aged 35 to 55 in good health and CMV-seronegative. This CDR3 reads CASSRGQLHTEAFF. CDR3 nucleotide sequence: TGTGCCAGCTCACGGGGACAGCTTCACACTGAAGCTTTCTTT.